This T cell receptor beta chain was observed in a study of control samples from healthy donors and cancer patients. The J segment lost 4 bases and the V segment lost 4 bases, leaving 9 bases of the junction unmatched. Per germline, CDR1 SGHRS and CDR2 YFSETQ. The CDR3 runs 15 residues. The table came from immunoSEQ multiplex PCR; TCRdb's copy has only in-frame clones and leaves some out. The sample has some 210,000 clones; 91% are singletons. The V gene is TRBV5-1, the J gene TRBJ1-1; TRBD1 matches at 8 bases. This receptor was identified in a man aged 25 to 40 in good health. What was sequenced was blood. The CDR3 nucleotides read TGCGCCAGCAGCGACGGACAGGGTGGGACCACTGAAGCTTTCTTT. Its protein product is CASSDGQGGTTEAFF.